This T cell receptor beta chain appears in the sequencing data of a study of blood T cell repertoires in COVID-19. Overall study: Whether acute or convalescent, the COVID-19 samples came from the United States, Italy and Spain. Nucleic acid was either cDNA or gDNA, and it came from T cells, B-cell-depleted T cells, or PBMCs.

The junction had 11 bases not matched to a gene; V was cut back by 2 bases and J by 6 bases. This CDR3 region has 16 residues. CDR1 and CDR2 (germline): ENHRY, SYGVKD. Membership in each cohort depended on participant-reported clinical history. In its sample, this clone was seen once. Assay used: immunoSEQ multiplex PCR; TCRdb lists only in-frame clones, some missing. The sample lists around 220,000 clones, roughly nine tenths occurring once. V is TRBV10-3 and J is TRBJ2-7; 9 bases fit TRBD1. Sequencing used PBMCs or T cells enriched from blood (not recorded which). This clonotype was sampled from a woman aged 30 to 39 with acute COVID-19. In DNA, the CDR3 is TGTGCCATCAGTGAGGACCGGACAGGGGTTAAAGGCGAGCAGTACTTC. It is translated as CAISEDRTGVKGEQYF.